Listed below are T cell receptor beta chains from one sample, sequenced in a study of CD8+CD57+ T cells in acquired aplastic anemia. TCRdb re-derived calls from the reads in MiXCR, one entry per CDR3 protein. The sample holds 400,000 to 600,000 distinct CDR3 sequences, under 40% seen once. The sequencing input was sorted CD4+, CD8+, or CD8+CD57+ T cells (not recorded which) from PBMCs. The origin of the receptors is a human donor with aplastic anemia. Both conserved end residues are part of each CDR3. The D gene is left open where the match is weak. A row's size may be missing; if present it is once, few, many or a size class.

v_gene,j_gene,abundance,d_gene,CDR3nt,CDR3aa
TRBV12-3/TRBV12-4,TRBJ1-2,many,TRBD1,TGTGCCAGCAGTCGAAGGGACAGACTATATGGCTACACCTTC,CASSRRDRLYGYTF
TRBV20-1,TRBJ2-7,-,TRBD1,TGCAGTGCTAGTTTGACAGGGGGCCGCTACGAGCAGTACTTC,CSASLTGGRYEQYF
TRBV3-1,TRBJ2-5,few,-,TGTGCCAGCAGCCGAACTAGCTACCGAGAGACCCAGTACTTC,CASSRTSYRETQYF
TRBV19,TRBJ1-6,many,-,TGTGCCGGCCGACAGAGACATGGCAATTCACCCCTCCACTTT,CAGRQRHGNSPLHF
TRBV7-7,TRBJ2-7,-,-,TGTGCTAGCAGCGCCACGACAGCCTCCTACGAGCAGTACTTC,CASSATTASYEQYF
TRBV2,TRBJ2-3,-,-,TGTGCCAGCAGTGCACGGGACTCAGGCACAGATACGCAGTATTTT,CASSARDSGTDTQYF
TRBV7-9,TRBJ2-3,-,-,TGTGCCAGCAGGGAGGGCCCACAGTATTTT,CASREGPQYF
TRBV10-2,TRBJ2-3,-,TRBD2,TGCGCCAGCAGTGGCGGACTAGCGGGAAGCACAGATACGCAGTATTTT,CASSGGLAGSTDTQYF
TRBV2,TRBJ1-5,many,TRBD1,TGTGCCAGCAGCGGGACAGGGGCCACGAGCCAGCCCCAGCATTTT,CASSGTGATSQPQHF
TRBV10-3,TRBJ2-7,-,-,TGTGCCAGCAGAACCGGGACAAGGGTTGACTTC,CASRTGTRVDF
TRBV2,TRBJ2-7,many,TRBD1,TGTGCCAGCATCGGGACAGGGGGCGGCGAGCAGTACTTC,CASIGTGGGEQYF
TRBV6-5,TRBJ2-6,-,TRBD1,TGTGCCAGCAGTTATCAGCAGGGGGTGGCTGGGGCCAACGTCCTGACTTTC,CASSYQQGVAGANVLTF
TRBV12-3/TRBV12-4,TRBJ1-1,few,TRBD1,TGTGCCAGCAGTTCTCGAGGGGGCGATAGCACTGAAGCTTTCTTT,CASSSRGGDSTEAFF
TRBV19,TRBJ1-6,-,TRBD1,TGTGCCAGTAGCCAAGGACAGGGGCGTAATTCACCCCTCCACTTT,CASSQGQGRNSPLHF
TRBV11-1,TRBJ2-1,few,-,TGTGCCAGCAGCTTGGTCCGTCTACACAATGAGCAGTTCTTC,CASSLVRLHNEQFF
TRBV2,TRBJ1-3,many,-,TGTGCCAGCAGTAGCAGGGGCAGCTCTGGAAACACCATATATTTT,CASSSRGSSGNTIYF